This T cell receptor (beta chain) was captured in a study of shared clonotypes between healthy human individuals. At the level of the study: Three plates were used per donor for CD4 naive, three for CD4 memory, two for CD8 naive and one for CD8 memory.

A remark on this clone: Its antigen remains unidentified.

Donors were Caucasian adults residing in Nashville, Tennessee, USA. Assay: immunoSEQ multiplex PCR; the TCRdb copy retains only in-frame clones and omits some. The sample shows around 700,000 clones, around two thirds of them seen only once. Broader study findings: The genetic and exposure-history diversity represented was limited by few donors. Sharing across four donors was highest in naive CD4 (around 5%) and lowest in memory CD8 (approximately 0.4%).

CDR1 is WSHSY and CDR2 is SAAADI in the germline V gene. V shed 4 bases and J 5 bases; nucleotides not matched to a gene: 7. The CDR3 runs to 15 residues. The specimen was memory CD4+ T cells sorted from blood. Subset defined: CD45RA-negative fraction. J is TRBJ1-1 and V is TRBV10-2; 10 nucleotides line up with TRBD1. This TCR derives from a woman aged 25 to 39 in good health. The CDR3 sequence: CASSVMGQGNTEAFF. The CDR3 region has the DNA TGCGCCAGCAGTGTCATGGGACAGGGGAATACTGAAGCTTTCTTT.